The 3 T cell receptor beta chains below come from one sample, sequenced in a study of CD8+ T cells in alopecia areata. The treatment: oral pan-JAK inhibitor, 5-10 mg twice daily. Investigators isolated RNA and reverse transcribed it into cDNA to act as the sequencing template. Libraries were prepared by immunoSEQ multiplex PCR; TCRdb keeps only in-frame clonotypes and omits some of them. Of some 240,000 clones in the sample, 50% to 70% were seen once. Material: CD4+ T cells sorted from blood, obtained at week 4, from a patient treated with tofacitinib. These receptors were obtained from a human donor with alopecia areata.

The chain carries TRBV29-1 and TRBJ2-7; D not certain. Germline V gene lookup returns CDR1 SQVTM and CDR2 ANQGSEA. Trimming removed 6 bases from V and 2 bases from J, with 5 bases in between. The CDR3 runs 10 residues. Here the CDR3 DNA reads TGCAGCGTGCTGACCTACGAGCAGTACTTC. Translated, it gives CSVLTYEQYF.

The J gene is TRBJ2-1, the V gene TRBV5-1; tentatively, D is TRBD1 (6 bases). The CDR3 covers 15 residues. The germline gives CDR1 SGHRS, CDR2 YFSETQ. Trimming cost V 2 bases and J 7 bases, with 16 bases left between them. The CDR3 here is CASSFQGRQGNEQFF. The CDR3 nucleotides are TGCGCCAGCAGCTTTCAGGGTCGTCAGGGGAATGAGCAGTTCTTC. Using reference TRBV5-1 and TRBJ2-1 for the parts outside the CDR3, the full variable domain is KAGVTQTPRYLIKTRGQQVTLSCSPISGHRSVSWYQQTPGQGLQFLFEYFSETQRNKGNFPGRFSGRQFSNSRSEMNVSTLELGDSALYLCASSFQGRQGNEQFFGPGTRLTVL.

The chain employs TRBV5-1 and TRBJ2-5, with TRBD2 matching 7 bases. Losses at the gene ends were 4 bases for V and 2 bases for J; bases not matched to a gene: 2. The CDR3 is 13 amino acids. Germline CDR1 is SGHRS and CDR2 is YFSETQ. As DNA, the CDR3 is TGCGCCAGCAGCAGCGGGACGCAAGAGACCCAGTACTTC. This translates into CASSSGTQETQYF.